The TCR beta chain described here comes from a study of Ad26.COV2.S vaccination and SARS-CoV-2 variants. This CDR3 comprises 13 residues. Repertoires were generated with immunoSEQ multiplex PCR, while TCRdb's copy carries only in-frame clones and drops some. In the table there are more than 150,000 clones, 87% of which are singletons. J is TRBJ1-1 and V is TRBV21-1; the table names TRBD1, a call not compared with the DNA. TRBV21-1 counts as a pseudogene. The TCR was taken from a human donor who had recovered from COVID-19. The specimen comprised peripheral blood, sampled after recovery from COVID-19. The CDR3 DNA reads TGTGCCAGCAGCAAGCGCACAGGCGCTGAAGCTTTCTTT. This sequence encodes CASSKRTGAEAFF.